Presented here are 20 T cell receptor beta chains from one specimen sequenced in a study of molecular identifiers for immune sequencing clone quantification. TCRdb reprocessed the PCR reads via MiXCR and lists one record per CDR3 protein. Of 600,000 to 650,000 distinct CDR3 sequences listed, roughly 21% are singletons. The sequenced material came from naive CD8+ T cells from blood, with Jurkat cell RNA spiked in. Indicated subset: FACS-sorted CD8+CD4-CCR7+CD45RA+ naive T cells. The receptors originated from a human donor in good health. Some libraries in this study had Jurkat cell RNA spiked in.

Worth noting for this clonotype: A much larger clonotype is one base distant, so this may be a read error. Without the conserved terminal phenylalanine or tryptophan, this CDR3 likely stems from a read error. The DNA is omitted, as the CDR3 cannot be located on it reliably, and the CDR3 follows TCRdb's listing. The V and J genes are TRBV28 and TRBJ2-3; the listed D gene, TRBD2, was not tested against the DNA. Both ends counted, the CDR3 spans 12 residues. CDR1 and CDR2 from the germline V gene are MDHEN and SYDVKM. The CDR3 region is CASSFPSGEQYL.

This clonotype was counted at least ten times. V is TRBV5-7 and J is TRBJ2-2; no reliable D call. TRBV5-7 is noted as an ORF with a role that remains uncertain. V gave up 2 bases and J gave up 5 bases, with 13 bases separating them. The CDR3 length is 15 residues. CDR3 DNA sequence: TGTGCCAGCAGCTTTCAAATTCTCACGACCGGGGAGCTGTTTTTT. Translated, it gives CASSFQILTTGELFF.

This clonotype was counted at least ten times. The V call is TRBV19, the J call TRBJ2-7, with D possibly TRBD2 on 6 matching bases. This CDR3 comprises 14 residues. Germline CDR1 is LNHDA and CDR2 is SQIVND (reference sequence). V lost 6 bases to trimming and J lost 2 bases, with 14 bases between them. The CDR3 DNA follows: TGTGCCAGTAGCCTCGCGGAGGGCGCCTACGAGCAGTACTTC. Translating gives CASSLAEGAYEQYF.

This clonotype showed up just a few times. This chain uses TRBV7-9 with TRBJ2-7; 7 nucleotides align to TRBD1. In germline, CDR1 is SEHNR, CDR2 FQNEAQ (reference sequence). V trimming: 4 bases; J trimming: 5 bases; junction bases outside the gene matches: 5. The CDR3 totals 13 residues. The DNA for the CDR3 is TGTGCCAGCAGCTACTCGACAGGGCACGAGCAGTACTTC. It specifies CASSYSTGHEQYF.

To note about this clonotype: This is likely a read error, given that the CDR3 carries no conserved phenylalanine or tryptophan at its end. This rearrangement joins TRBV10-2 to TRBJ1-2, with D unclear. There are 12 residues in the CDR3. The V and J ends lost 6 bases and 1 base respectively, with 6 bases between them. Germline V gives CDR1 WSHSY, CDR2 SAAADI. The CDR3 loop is CASRDGNYGYTS. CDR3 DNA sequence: TGCGCCAGCAGGGACGGTAACTATGGCTACACCTCC.

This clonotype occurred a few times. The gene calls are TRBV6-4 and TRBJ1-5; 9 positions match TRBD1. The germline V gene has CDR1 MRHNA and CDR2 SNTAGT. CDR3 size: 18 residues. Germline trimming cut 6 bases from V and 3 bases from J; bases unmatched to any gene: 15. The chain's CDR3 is CASRKLPGQGRNNQPQHF. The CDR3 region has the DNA TGTGCCAGCAGAAAACTCCCGGGACAGGGACGGAACAATCAGCCCCAGCATTTT.

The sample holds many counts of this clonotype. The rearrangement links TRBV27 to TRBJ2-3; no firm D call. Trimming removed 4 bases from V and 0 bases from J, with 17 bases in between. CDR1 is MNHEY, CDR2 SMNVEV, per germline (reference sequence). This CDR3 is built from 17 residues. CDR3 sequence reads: CASSSLLNLGSTDTQYF. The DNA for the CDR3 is TGTGCCAGCAGTTCCCTACTAAACTTAGGAAGCACAGATACGCAGTATTTT.

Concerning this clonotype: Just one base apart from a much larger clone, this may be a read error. DNA for the CDR3: TGTGCCAGCAGTTACTCCGGGCGGTCCTATAGCAATCAGCCCCAGCATTTT. Its protein is CASSYSGRSYSNQPQHF. The chain has TRBV6-2 or TRBV6-3 and TRBJ1-5; D uncertain. CDR1 is MNHEY, CDR2 SVGEGT, per germline. V was shortened by 0 bases and J by 0 bases, with 12 bases between the two germline ends. The CDR3 runs 17 residues.

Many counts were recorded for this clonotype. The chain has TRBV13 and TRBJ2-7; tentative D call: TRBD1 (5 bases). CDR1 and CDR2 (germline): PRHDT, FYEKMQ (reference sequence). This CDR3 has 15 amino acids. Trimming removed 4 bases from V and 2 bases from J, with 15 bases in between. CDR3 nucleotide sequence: TGTGCCAGCAGCTCGGCCGCAGGGTTGACCTACGAGCAGTACTTC. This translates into CASSSAAGLTYEQYF. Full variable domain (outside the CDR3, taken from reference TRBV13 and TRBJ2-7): AAGVIQSPRHLIKEKRETATLKCYPIPRHDTVYWYQQGPGQDPQFLISFYEKMQSDKGSIPDRFSAQQFSDYHSELNMSSLELGDSALYFCASSSAAGLTYEQYFGPGTRLTVT.

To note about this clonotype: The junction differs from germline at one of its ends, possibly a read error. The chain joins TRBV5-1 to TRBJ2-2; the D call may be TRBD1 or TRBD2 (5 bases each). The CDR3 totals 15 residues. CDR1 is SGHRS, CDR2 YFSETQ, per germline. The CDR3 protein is CASSYRTLNTGEPFF. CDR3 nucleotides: TGCGCCAGCAGCTACCGGACACTGAACACCGGGGAGCCGTTTTTT.

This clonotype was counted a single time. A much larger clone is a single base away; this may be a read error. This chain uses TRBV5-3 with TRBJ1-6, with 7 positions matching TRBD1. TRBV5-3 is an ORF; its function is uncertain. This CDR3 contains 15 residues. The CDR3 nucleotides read TGTGCCAGCAGCTTGTACACAGGGGAAAATTCATCCCTCCACTTT. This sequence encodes CASSLYTGENSSLHF.

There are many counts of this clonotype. CDR3 loop: CASTYQQGAGETQYF. Written as DNA, the CDR3 is TGTGCCAGCACCTACCAACAGGGGGCTGGAGAGACCCAGTACTTC. The rearrangement joins TRBV7-6 to TRBJ2-5, with TRBD1 identical over 9 bases. The CDR3 extends over 15 amino acids. The germline gives CDR1 SGHVS, CDR2 FNYEAQ. V was clipped by 7 bases and J by 4 bases; unmatched bases: 10.

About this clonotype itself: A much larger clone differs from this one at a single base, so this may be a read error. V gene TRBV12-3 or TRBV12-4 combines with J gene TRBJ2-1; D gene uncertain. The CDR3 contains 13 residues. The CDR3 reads CASSYQDVDEQLF. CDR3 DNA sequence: TGTGCCAGCAGTTACCAGGACGTGGATGAGCAGCTCTTC.

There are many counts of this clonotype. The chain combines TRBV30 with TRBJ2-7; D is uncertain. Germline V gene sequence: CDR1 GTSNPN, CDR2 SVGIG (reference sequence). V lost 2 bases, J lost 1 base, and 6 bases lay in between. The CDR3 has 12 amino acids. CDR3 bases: TGTGCCTGGAGTCTGAGTTCCTACGAGCAGTACTTC. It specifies CAWSLSSYEQYF.

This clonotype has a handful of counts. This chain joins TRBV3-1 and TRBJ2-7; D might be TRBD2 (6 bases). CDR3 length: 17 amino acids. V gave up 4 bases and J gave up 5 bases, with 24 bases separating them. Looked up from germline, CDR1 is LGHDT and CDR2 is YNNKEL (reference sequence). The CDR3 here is CASSPVFISGVGNEQYF. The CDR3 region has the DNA TGTGCCAGCAGCCCGGTTTTCATCTCGGGGGTGGGGAACGAGCAGTACTTC.

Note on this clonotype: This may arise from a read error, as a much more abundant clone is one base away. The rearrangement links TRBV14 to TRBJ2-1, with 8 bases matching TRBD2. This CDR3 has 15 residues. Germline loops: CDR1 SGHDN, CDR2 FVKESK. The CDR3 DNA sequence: TGTGCCAGCAGCCAATTCGCTAGCGGGTACAATGGGCAGTTCTTC. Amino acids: CASSQFASGYNGQFF.

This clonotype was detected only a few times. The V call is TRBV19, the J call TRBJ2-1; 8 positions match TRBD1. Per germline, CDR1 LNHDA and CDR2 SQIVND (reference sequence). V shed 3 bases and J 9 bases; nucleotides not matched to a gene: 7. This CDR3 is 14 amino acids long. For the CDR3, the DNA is TGTGCCAGTAGTATCGGACAGGGTGTAGGTGAGCAGTTCTTC. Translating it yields CASSIGQGVGEQFF.

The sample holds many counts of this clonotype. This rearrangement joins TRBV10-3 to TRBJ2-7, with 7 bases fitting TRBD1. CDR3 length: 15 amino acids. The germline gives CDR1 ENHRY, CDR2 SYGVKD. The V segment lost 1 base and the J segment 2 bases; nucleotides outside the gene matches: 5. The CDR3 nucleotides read TGTGCCATCAGTGAGTGGGGGACAGCAACCTACGAGCAGTACTTC. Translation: CAISEWGTATYEQYF.

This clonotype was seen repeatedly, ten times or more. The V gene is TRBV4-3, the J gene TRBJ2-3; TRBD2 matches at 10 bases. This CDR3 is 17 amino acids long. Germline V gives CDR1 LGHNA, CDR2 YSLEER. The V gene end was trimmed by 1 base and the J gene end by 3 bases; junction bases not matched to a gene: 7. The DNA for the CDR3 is TGCGCCAGCAGCCAAGGCGGGGCTAGCGGGAGAACAGATACGCAGTATTTT. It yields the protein CASSQGGASGRTDTQYF.

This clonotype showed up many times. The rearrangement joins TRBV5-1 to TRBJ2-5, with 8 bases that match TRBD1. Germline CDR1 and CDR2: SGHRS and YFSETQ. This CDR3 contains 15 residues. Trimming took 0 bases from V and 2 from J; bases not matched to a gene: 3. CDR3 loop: CASSLGTGTQETQYF. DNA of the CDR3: TGCGCCAGCAGCTTGGGGACAGGGACTCAAGAGACCCAGTACTTC.